This T cell receptor (beta chain) was found in a study of shared clonotypes between healthy human individuals. Study summary: Ranging from 18 to 49 in age, donors were two women and three men.

As regards this clone: Its target is not known.

The study, taken as a whole, reports: The sole specimen, blood, was sampled, and tissue repertoires likely differ. Measured sharing among donors was expected to vary with sequencing depth.

The assay was immunoSEQ multiplex PCR, and TCRdb's table has in-frame clones only and misses some. The profile shows about 600,000 clones, 95% to 98% of them singletons. The clonotype originates from a woman aged 25-40 years in good health. The sequencing sample was made of naive CD4+ T cells sorted from blood. Subset noted: CD45RA+ positively selected.

CDR3 protein: CASSPEMGSSNQPQHF. DNA for the CDR3: TGTGCCAGCAGTCCGGAGATGGGATCTAGCAATCAGCCCCAGCATTTT. The chain links TRBV27 to TRBJ1-5, with D unresolved. Germline loops: CDR1 MNHEY, CDR2 SMNVEV (reference sequence). CDR3 length: 16 residues. V was shortened by 5 bases and J by 0 bases, with 14 bases between the two germline ends.